This passage covers 27 T cell receptor beta chains from one sample sequenced in a study of blood T cell repertoires in COVID-19. Assay: immunoSEQ multiplex PCR; the TCRdb copy retains only in-frame clones and omits some. The data contain roughly 250,000 clones, about 88% of them singletons. Sequencing was carried out using peripheral blood. All receptors derive from a woman aged 40 to 49 who had recovered from COVID-19.

The rearrangement uses TRBV6-5 and TRBJ2-6; TRBD2 agrees at 7 bases. CDR1 and CDR2 (germline): MNHEY, SVGAGI. Trimming cost V 8 bases and J 0 bases; bases outside gene matches: 4. The CDR3 spans 15 residues. The CDR3 nucleotides are TGTGCCAGCCGGGGGGTGTTCTCTGGGGCCAACGTCCTGACTTTC. Translating it yields CASRGVFSGANVLTF.

The J gene is TRBJ2-3, the V gene TRBV28; D remains ambiguous. The CDR3 length is 15 residues. The germline gives CDR1 MDHEN, CDR2 SYDVKM. Trimming cost V 6 bases and J 0 bases, with 13 bases left between them. The CDR3 bases are TGTGCCAGCAGGTTAGACTCCATTAGCACAGATACGCAGTATTTT. The encoded protein is CASRLDSISTDTQYF.

The chain recombines TRBV19 with TRBJ2-2; D remains ambiguous. In germline, CDR1 is LNHDA, CDR2 SQIVND (reference sequence). Trimming shortened V by 6 bases and J by 0 bases, and 8 bases separated the two germline ends. The CDR3 sequence is 14 residues long. Here the CDR3 reads CASSLFANTGELFF. The CDR3, as DNA: TGTGCCAGTAGCTTATTCGCGAACACCGGGGAGCTGTTTTTT. Drawing the rest from reference TRBV19 and TRBJ2-2, the complete variable domain is DGGITQSPKYLFRKEGQNVTLSCEQNLNHDAMYWYRQDPGQGLRLIYYSQIVNDFQKGDIAEGYSVSREKKESFPLTVTSAQKNPTAFYLCASSLFANTGELFFGEGSRLTVL.

J is TRBJ1-5 and V is TRBV6-5; D gene uncertain. V was cut by 3 bases and J by 3 bases, with 9 bases left in between. CDR3 length: 14 amino acids. CDR1 and CDR2 from the germline V gene are MNHEY and SVGAGI. CDR3 in amino acids: CASSYAGNNQPQHF. CDR3 nucleotide sequence: TGTGCCAGCAGTTATGCGGGGAACAATCAGCCCCAGCATTTT.

The CDR3 spells CASSLARGQNYGYTF. The CDR3 DNA reads as TGTGCCAGCAGCTTAGCCAGGGGTCAGAACTATGGCTACACCTTC. The chain links TRBV11-3 to TRBJ1-2, with D possibly being TRBD1 (6 bases). With 1 base removed from V and 2 bases from J, the gap between germline ends came to 11 bases. In germline, CDR1 is SGHNT, CDR2 YENEEA. This CDR3 spans 15 amino acids.

The sample holds one count of this clone. V gene TRBV5-4 combines with J gene TRBJ1-2; the D gene is possibly TRBD1 (6 bases). From germline, CDR1 is SGHNT and CDR2 YYREEE (reference sequence). CDR3 length: 15 residues. V shed 0 bases and J shed 6 bases, with 15 bases lying between them. This CDR3 reads CASSLGGQGRNGYTF. The DNA for the CDR3 is TGTGCCAGCAGCTTGGGGGGGCAGGGGCGGAATGGCTACACCTTC.

The genes are TRBV28 and TRBJ1-5; the match to TRBD1 covers 7 bases. Losses at the gene ends were 6 bases for V and 6 bases for J; bases not matched to a gene: 11. The CDR3 is 15 residues long. Per germline, CDR1 MDHEN and CDR2 SYDVKM. CDR3 DNA sequence: TGTGCCAGCAGCGGCGGTAGGGCAGGGGGTCAGCCCCAGCATTTT. It codes for CASSGGRAGGQPQHF.

The chain carries TRBV19 and TRBJ2-2; 9 nucleotides agree with TRBD1. Germline lookup yields CDR1 LNHDA and CDR2 SQIVND (reference sequence). V was clipped by 6 bases and J by 7 bases; unmatched bases: 6. This CDR3 spans 14 amino acids. The CDR3 reads CASRLQGAGGELFF. CDR3 in DNA: TGTGCCAGTAGATTACAGGGGGCCGGCGGGGAGCTGTTTTTT. Full variable domain (rest looked up from reference TRBV19 and TRBJ2-2): DGGITQSPKYLFRKEGQNVTLSCEQNLNHDAMYWYRQDPGQGLRLIYYSQIVNDFQKGDIAEGYSVSREKKESFPLTVTSAQKNPTAFYLCASRLQGAGGELFFGEGSRLTVL.

The rearrangement links TRBV21-1 to TRBJ2-1; the D call in the table, TRBD2, was not verified against the DNA. TRBV21-1 is a listed pseudogene. This CDR3 spans 17 amino acids. The CDR3 DNA is TGTGCCAGCAGCAAATGCCTTGGTATTGCGGGGAAGAGTGAGCAGTTCTTC. Protein: CASSKCLGIAGKSEQFF.

The rearrangement uses TRBV6-5 and TRBJ2-5, with a weak D call TRBD2 (7 bases). V was shortened by 2 bases and J by 5 bases, with 15 bases between the two germline ends. Germline CDR1 MNHEY, CDR2 SVGAGI. The CDR3 has 15 amino acids. The CDR3 DNA is TGTGCCAGCAGTTACGGGGGGGGGCGTCGGGAGACCCAGTACTTC. Translating it yields CASSYGGGRRETQYF.

The chain employs TRBV19 and TRBJ2-2; D is perhaps TRBD2 (6 bases). V was shortened by 7 bases and J by 3 bases, with 12 bases between the two germline ends. The CDR3 is 14 amino acids. Per the germline V gene, CDR1 is LNHDA and CDR2 is SQIVND (reference sequence). This chain's CDR3 is CASKTPGDTGELFF. CDR3 DNA sequence: TGTGCCAGTAAAACGCCGGGGGACACCGGGGAGCTGTTTTTT.

The rearrangement joins TRBV4-1 to TRBJ2-5; 8 bases agree with TRBD2. From germline, CDR1 is MGHRA and CDR2 YSYEKL. Trimming removed 4 bases from V and 7 bases from J; junction bases left unmatched: 2. There are 12 residues in the CDR3. The CDR3 DNA reads as TGCGCCAGCAGCCCGGCGGGGGGGACCCAGTACTTC. Translating gives CASSPAGGTQYF.

The CDR3 nucleotides read TGTGCTAGTGGTTCGGGGACAGGGACTGGGGCCAACGTCCTGACTTTC. It specifies CASGSGTGTGANVLTF. V usage is TRBV12-5 and J usage is TRBJ2-6; 9 nucleotides match TRBD1. This CDR3 has 16 amino acids. V shed 4 bases and J 2 bases; nucleotides not matched to a gene: 3. Germline lookup yields CDR1 LGHNT and CDR2 FRNRAP.

The rearrangement joins TRBV28 to TRBJ2-7; TRBD1 agrees at 7 bases. This CDR3 is built from 15 residues. V was clipped by 2 bases and J by 2 bases; unmatched bases: 6. Germline CDR1 and CDR2: MDHEN and SYDVKM. The CDR3 sequence is CASSLPGTATYEQYF. CDR3 in DNA: TGTGCCAGCAGTTTACCCGGGACAGCCACCTACGAGCAGTACTTC. Together with reference TRBV28 and TRBJ2-7, the CDR3 gives the full variable domain: DVKVTQSSRYLVKRTGEKVFLECVQDMDHENMFWYRQDPGLGLRLIYFSYDVKMKEKGDIPEGYSVSREKKERFSLILESASTNQTSMYLCASSLPGTATYEQYFGPGTRLTVT.

This clone was counted once. V usage is TRBV7-8 and J usage is TRBJ2-1; TRBD2 matches at 8 bases. CDR3 size: 23 residues. The V gene's germline CDR1 is SGHVS and CDR2 FQNEAQ. After removal of 8 bases from V and 0 bases from J, the junction contained 30 bases not matched to a gene. The CDR3 bases are TGTGCCAGCGGCCCGTGGGGCGGGGGGCTCGCTGGCACCAAATCGAGCTCCTACAATGAGCAGTTCTTC. It encodes CASGPWGGGLAGTKSSSYNEQFF.

This clone was detected a few times. This chain links TRBV3-1 (or the pseudogene TRBV3-2) with TRBJ2-3; 8 nucleotides align to TRBD2. CDR1 LGHDT and CDR2 YNNKEL come from the germline V gene (reference sequence). The length of the CDR3 is 14 residues. The J segment lost 4 bases and the V segment lost 5 bases, leaving 5 bases of the junction unmatched. The CDR3 reads CASSKGRGADTQYF. CDR3 coding DNA: TGTGCCAGCAGCAAAGGGCGGGGGGCAGATACGCAGTATTTT.

The chain links TRBV12-3 or TRBV12-4 to TRBJ1-2; tentative D call: TRBD1 (6 bases). The length of the CDR3 is 13 residues. The germline V and J ends were trimmed by 3 bases and 7 bases, with 12 bases remaining between them. CDR3 sequence reads: CASSLADRGGYTF. DNA of the CDR3: TGTGCCAGCAGTTTGGCGGACAGAGGTGGCTACACCTTC.

The chain recombines TRBV5-8 with TRBJ2-3; tentative D call: TRBD2 (5 bases). This CDR3 spans 14 amino acids. From germline, CDR1 is SGHTS and CDR2 YDEGEE. V lost 4 bases and J lost 4, with 13 bases in between. For the CDR3, the DNA is TGTGCCAGCAGCAAAGGACTGCCTCCAGATACGCAGTATTTT. Protein sequence: CASSKGLPPDTQYF. The whole variable domain, remainder taken from reference TRBV5-8 and TRBJ2-3, is EAGVTQSPTHLIKTRGQQATLRCSPISGHTSVYWYQQALGLGLQFLLWYDEGEERNRGNFPPRFSGRQFPNYSSELNVNALELEDSALYLCASSKGLPPDTQYFGPGTRLTVL.

This sequence joins TRBV28 and TRBJ1-2; perhaps TRBD1 as D (5 bases). The CDR3 is made up of 16 amino acids. V gave up 2 bases and J gave up 7 bases, with 20 bases separating them. Germline values: CDR1 MDHEN, CDR2 SYDVKM. The CDR3 is CASSLKGPRDHSGYTF. DNA of the CDR3: TGTGCCAGCAGTTTAAAGGGTCCCAGGGATCACAGTGGCTACACCTTC.

This chain joins TRBV28 and TRBJ1-2; D may be TRBD1 (5 bases). CDR1 and CDR2 (germline): MDHEN, SYDVKM. The CDR3 runs 16 residues. Trimming shortened V by 1 base and J by 7 bases, and 19 bases separated the two germline ends. The CDR3 DNA reads TGTGCCAGCAGTTTATCCTTGGCGGGACGAATGAGTGGCTACACCTTC. Its protein is CASSLSLAGRMSGYTF.

The rearrangement links TRBV25-1 to TRBJ1-2; D gene uncertain. Germline loops: CDR1 MGHDK, CDR2 SYGVNS. The CDR3 covers 18 residues. The V gene lost 3 bases and the J gene lost 0 bases, with 20 bases spanning the gap. CDR3 residues: CASSEQDMVAAANYGYTF. In DNA form, the CDR3 reads TGTGCCAGCAGTGAGCAAGATATGGTGGCAGCGGCTAACTATGGCTACACCTTC.

CDR3 protein: CASSVATGGITYNEQFF. The CDR3 bases are TGTGCCAGCAGCGTAGCTACGGGGGGGATAACCTACAATGAGCAGTTCTTC. This rearrangement joins TRBV9 to TRBJ2-1; 8 bases are a match to TRBD2. Germline CDR1 SGDLS, CDR2 YYNGEE. V lost 0 bases to trimming and J lost 2 bases; unmatched junction nucleotides: 7. The CDR3 is 17 residues long.

The count of this clone is one. This rearrangement joins TRBV6-5 to TRBJ1-5, with no clear D. V was cut by 5 bases and J by 6 bases, with 11 bases left in between. This CDR3 contains 13 residues. Germline V gene lookup returns CDR1 MNHEY and CDR2 SVGAGI. In nucleotides, the CDR3 is TGTGCCAGCAGTACACGCGGTGGTCAGCCCCAGCATTTT. Protein: CASSTRGGQPQHF.

This chain connects TRBV12-3 or TRBV12-4 to TRBJ1-6; D is uncertain. V was pared by 3 bases and J by 8 bases, with 8 bases between. This CDR3 is built from 13 residues. Written as DNA, the CDR3 is TGTGCCAGCAGTTTTTACGGGGATTCACCCCTCCACTTT. This encodes CASSFYGDSPLHF.

The chain links TRBV19 to TRBJ2-6; 7 bases map to TRBD1. The V and J ends lost 3 bases and 4 bases, in that order; junction bases with no gene match: 9. This CDR3 region has 17 residues. The germline CDR1 and CDR2 sequences are LNHDA and SQIVND (reference sequence). The CDR3, as DNA: TGTGCCAGTAGTATTCGGGACAGAGCCTTCGGGGCCAACGTCCTGACTTTC. Its translation is CASSIRDRAFGANVLTF.

The chain recombines TRBV18 with TRBJ1-4; TRBD1 might be the D (6 bases). Germline V CDR1 and CDR2: KGHSH, LQKENI. Deletions cut 5 bases from V and 0 bases from J, with 16 bases between. This CDR3 comprises 17 residues. The CDR3 nucleotides read TGTGCCAGCTCAATGTTACCGGGACACTCAACTAATGAAAAACTGTTTTTT. The encoded protein is CASSMLPGHSTNEKLFF.

V gene TRBV21-1 combines with J gene TRBJ2-3; the table gives TRBD2 as D, unverified against the DNA. TRBV21-1 has pseudogene status. The CDR3 covers 14 residues. The DNA for the CDR3 is TGTGCCAGTCTCCTGGGCGGGAACACAGATACGCAGTATTTT. It encodes CASLLGGNTDTQYF.